This T cell receptor beta chain was identified during a study of control samples from healthy donors and cancer patients. Germline V gene lookup returns CDR1 LGHNA and CDR2 YSLEER. There are 15 residues in the CDR3. J gave up 1 base and V 1 base, and 3 bases lay outside the gene matches. Method: immunoSEQ multiplex PCR; TCRdb's copy keeps in-frame clones and lacks some. There are roughly 92,000 clones in the sample; roughly nine tenths occur only once, and 6.5% to 8% lies in the top ten. The rearrangement links TRBV4-3 to TRBJ2-5; 7 positions match TRBD1. The sequenced sample was blood. The source is a woman between 55 and 75 years old in good health. The CDR3 nucleotides are TGCGCCAGCAGCCAAGCCTGGACAGGCCAAGAGACCCAGTACTTC. It is translated as CASSQAWTGQETQYF.